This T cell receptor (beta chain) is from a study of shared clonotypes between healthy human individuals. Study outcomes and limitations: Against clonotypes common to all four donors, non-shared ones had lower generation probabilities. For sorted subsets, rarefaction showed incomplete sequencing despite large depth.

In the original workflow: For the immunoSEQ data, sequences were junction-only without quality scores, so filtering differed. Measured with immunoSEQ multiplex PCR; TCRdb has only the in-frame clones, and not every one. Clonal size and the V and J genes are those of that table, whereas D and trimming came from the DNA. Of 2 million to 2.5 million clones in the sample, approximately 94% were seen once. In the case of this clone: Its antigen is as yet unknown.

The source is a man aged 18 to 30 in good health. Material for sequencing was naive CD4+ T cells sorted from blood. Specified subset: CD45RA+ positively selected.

CDR3 sequence reads: CASSLASGSNEKLFF. The CDR3 DNA is TGCGCCAGCAGCTTGGCGTCAGGGTCTAATGAAAAACTGTTTTTT. This chain joins TRBV5-1 and TRBJ1-4, with D perhaps TRBD1 (5 bases). Germline V CDR1 and CDR2: SGHRS, YFSETQ. The CDR3 totals 15 residues. The V end was cut by 0 bases, the J end by 3 bases, with 9 bases between.